This TCR beta chain was obtained from a study of blood T cell repertoires in COVID-19. As for the study in general: In each case, the material was cDNA or gDNA derived from T cells, B-cell-depleted T cells, or PBMCs.

Data came from immunoSEQ multiplex PCR; TCRdb stores just in-frame clones and leaves some out. The sample records about 89,000 clones, about 86% being singletons. The source material was peripheral blood. The sequence was obtained from an elderly man with active or convalescent COVID-19.

The CDR3 DNA reads as TGTGCCAGCAGCGCTATACAGAGATTAGCCTACGAGCAGTACTTC. Translated, it gives CASSAIQRLAYEQYF. The rearrangement uses TRBV7-8 and TRBJ2-7; the D is unclear. The CDR3 loop spans 15 amino acids. Trimming took off 5 bases at V and 2 bases at J, with 16 bases between the two ends. CDR1 is SGHVS, CDR2 FQNEAQ, per germline. Variable domain in full (rest from reference TRBV7-8 and TRBJ2-7): GAGVSQSPRYKVAKRGQDVALRCDPISGHVSLFWYQQALGQGPEFLTYFQNEAQLDKSGLPSDRFFAERPEGSVSTLKIQRTQQEDSAVYLCASSAIQRLAYEQYFGPGTRLTVT.